Included here is one T cell receptor (beta chain) sequence, with context. Generated by immunoSEQ multiplex PCR, the TCRdb table keeps only in-frame clones and is missing some. Of just over 20,000 clones in the sample, around 96% were seen once. The data were taken from a study of cytomegalovirus exposure and HLA in healthy donors. Germline CDR1 is MNHNS and CDR2 is SASEGT. The CDR3 sequence is 18 residues long. V gave up 2 bases and J gave up 4 bases, with 21 bases separating them. The chain joins TRBV6-1 to TRBJ1-5, with D maybe TRBD1 (6 bases). The sample comprised PBMCs. This sequence originates from a young man in good health and CMV-seropositive. This chain's CDR3 is CASSEQRGIPLRNQPQHF. The CDR3 DNA follows: TGTGCCAGCAGTGAACAGAGGGGGATCCCCCTGAGGAATCAGCCCCAGCATTTT.